This T cell receptor (beta chain) comes out of a study of CD4 T cells in relation to SARS-CoV-2 and coronaviruses. Study context: After about nine days of antigen culture, PBMC TCR beta CDR3s were sequenced.

Libraries were prepared by immunoSEQ multiplex PCR; TCRdb keeps only in-frame clonotypes and omits some of them. The sample lists more than 9,000 clones, around 83% occurring once. CDR3 length: 13 residues. The V and J ends lost 6 bases and 0 bases respectively, with 6 bases between them. Looked up from germline, CDR1 is LNHDA and CDR2 is SQIVND (reference sequence). Note on this clone: What it binds is not known.

Unexposed donor CD4+ T cells date from about 2010-2019, before the COVID-19 pandemic. The cells were cultured for under 13 days before CD4+ T cells were isolated. As cell numbers allowed, unexposed-donor CD4+ T cells faced SARS-CoV-2 S/N and four cold-coronavirus spikes. PBMCs were plated at 1.5 million to 2 million per well in IL-2-containing medium. The gene calls are TRBV19 and TRBJ1-5; D call uncertain. The sample consisted of CD4+ T cells from PBMCs, cultured in vitro. The clonotype was recovered from a human donor in good health. The CDR3 DNA reads as TGTGCCAGTAGCGATTATAGCAATCAGCCCCAGCATTTT. Protein product: CASSDYSNQPQHF. The variable domain in full, with the rest retrieved from reference TRBV19 and TRBJ1-5, is DGGITQSPKYLFRKEGQNVTLSCEQNLNHDAMYWYRQDPGQGLRLIYYSQIVNDFQKGDIAEGYSVSREKKESFPLTVTSAQKNPTAFYLCASSDYSNQPQHFGDGTRLSIL.